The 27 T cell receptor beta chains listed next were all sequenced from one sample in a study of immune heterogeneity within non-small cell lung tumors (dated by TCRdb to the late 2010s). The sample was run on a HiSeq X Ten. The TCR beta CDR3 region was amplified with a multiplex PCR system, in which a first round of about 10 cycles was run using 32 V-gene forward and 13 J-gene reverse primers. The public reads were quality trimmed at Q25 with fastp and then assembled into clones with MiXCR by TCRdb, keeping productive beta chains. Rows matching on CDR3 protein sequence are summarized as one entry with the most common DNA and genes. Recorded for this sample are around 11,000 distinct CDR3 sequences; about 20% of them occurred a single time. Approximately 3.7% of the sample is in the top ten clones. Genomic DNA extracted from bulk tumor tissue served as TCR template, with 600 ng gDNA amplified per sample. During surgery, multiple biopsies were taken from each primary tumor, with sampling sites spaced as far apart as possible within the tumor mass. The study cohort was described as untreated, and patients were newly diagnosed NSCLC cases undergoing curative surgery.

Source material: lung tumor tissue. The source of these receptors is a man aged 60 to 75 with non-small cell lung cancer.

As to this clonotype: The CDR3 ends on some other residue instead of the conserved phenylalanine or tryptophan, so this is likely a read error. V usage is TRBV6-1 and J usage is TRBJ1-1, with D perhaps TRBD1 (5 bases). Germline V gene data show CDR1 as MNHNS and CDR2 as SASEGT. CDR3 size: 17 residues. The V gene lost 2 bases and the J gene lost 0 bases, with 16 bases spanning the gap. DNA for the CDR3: TGTGCCAGCAGTGAACTTGCAGGGACCCTTATGAACACTGAAGCTTTCTCT. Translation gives CASSELAGTLMNTEAFS.

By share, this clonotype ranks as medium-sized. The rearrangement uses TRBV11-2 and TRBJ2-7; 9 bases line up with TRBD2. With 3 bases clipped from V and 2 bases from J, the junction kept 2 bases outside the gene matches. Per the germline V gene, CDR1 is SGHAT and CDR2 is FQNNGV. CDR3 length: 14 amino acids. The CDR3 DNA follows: TGTGCCAGCAGCTTTCTAGCGGGAACCTACGAGCAGTACTTC. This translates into CASSFLAGTYEQYF.

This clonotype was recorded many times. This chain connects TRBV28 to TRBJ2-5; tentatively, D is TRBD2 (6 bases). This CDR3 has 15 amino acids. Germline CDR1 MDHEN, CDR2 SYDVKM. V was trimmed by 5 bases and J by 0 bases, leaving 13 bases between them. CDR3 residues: CASSQGLSYQETQYF. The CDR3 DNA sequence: TGTGCCAGCAGTCAGGGACTTTCGTACCAAGAGACCCAGTACTTC.

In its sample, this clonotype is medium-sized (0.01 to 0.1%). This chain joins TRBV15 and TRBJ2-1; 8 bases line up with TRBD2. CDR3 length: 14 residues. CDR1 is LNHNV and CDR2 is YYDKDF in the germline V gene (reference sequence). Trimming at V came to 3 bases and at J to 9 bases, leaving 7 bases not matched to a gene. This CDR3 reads CATSSLGTRGEQFF. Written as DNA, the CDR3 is TGTGCCACCAGCAGTCTAGGGACTAGAGGTGAGCAGTTCTTC. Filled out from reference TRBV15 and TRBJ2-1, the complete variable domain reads DAMVIQNPRYQVTQFGKPVTLSCSQTLNHNVMYWYQQKSSQAPKLLFHYYDKDFNNEADTPDNFQSRRPNTSFCFLDIRSPGLGDTAMYLCATSSLGTRGEQFFGPGTRLTVL.

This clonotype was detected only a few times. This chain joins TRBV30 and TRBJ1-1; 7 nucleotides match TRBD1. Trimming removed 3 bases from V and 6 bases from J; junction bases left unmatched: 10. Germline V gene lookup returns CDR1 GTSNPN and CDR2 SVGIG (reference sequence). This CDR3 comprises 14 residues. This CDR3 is CAWRTGIGVAEAFF. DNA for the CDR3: TGTGCCTGGAGGACAGGGATTGGAGTCGCTGAAGCTTTCTTT.

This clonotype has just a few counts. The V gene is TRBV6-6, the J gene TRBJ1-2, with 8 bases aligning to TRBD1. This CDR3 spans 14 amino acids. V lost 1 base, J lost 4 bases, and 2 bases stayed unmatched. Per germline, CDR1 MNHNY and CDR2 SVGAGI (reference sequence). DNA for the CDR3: TGTGCCAGCAGTTACTATGACAGGGGCTATGGCTACACCTTC. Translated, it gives CASSYYDRGYGYTF.

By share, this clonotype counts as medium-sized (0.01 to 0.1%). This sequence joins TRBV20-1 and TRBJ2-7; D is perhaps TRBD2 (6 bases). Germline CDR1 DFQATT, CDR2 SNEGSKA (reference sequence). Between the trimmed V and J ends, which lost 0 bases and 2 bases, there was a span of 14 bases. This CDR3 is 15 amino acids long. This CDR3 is CSARDLLASTYEQYF. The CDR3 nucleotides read TGCAGTGCTAGAGATTTGCTAGCGTCCACCTACGAGCAGTACTTC.

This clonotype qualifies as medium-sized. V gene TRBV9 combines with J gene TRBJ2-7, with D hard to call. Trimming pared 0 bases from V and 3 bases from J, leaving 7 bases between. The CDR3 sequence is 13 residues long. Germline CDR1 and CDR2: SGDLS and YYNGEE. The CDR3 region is CASSVAPNYEQYF. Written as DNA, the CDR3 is TGTGCCAGCAGCGTAGCTCCGAACTACGAGCAGTACTTC.

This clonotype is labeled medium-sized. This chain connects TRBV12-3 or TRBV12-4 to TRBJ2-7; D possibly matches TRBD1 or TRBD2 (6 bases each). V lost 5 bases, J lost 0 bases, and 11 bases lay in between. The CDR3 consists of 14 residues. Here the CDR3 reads CASSIGGSSYEQYF. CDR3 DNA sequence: TGTGCCAGCAGTATAGGGGGGAGCTCCTACGAGCAGTACTTC.

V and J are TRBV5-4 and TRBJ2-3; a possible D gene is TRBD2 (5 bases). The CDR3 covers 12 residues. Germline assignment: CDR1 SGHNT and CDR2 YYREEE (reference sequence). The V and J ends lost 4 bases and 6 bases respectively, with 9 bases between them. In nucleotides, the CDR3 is TGTGCCAGCAGCCGGGAAGGCGATACGCAGTATTTT. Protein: CASSREGDTQYF.

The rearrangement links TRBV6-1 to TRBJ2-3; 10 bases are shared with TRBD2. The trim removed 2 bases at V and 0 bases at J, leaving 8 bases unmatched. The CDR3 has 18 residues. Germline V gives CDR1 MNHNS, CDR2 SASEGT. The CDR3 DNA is TGTGCCAGCAGTGAATGGGTTAGCGGGAGGACTAGCACAGATACGCAGTATTTT. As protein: CASSEWVSGRTSTDTQYF.

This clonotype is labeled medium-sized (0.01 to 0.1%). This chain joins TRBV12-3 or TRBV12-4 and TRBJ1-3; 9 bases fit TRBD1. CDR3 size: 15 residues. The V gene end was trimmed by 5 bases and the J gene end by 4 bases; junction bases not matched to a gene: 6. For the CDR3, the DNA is TGTGCCAGCAGTAACCGGGACAGGGAAGGAAACACCATATATTTT. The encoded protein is CASSNRDREGNTIYF.

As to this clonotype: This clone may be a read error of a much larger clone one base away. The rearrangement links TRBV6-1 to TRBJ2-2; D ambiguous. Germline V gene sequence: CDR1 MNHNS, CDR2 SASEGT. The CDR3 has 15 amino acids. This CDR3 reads CARSSGDGPFKRLFF. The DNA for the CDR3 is TGTGCCCGCAGTTCAGGTGACGGACCCTTCAAGCGGCTGTTTTTT.

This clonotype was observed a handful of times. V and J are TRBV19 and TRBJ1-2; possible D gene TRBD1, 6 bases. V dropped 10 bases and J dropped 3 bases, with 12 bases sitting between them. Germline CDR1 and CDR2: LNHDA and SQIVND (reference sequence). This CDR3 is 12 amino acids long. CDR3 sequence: CATRDNHYGYTF. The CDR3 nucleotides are TGTGCCACAAGGGACAACCACTATGGCTACACCTTC.

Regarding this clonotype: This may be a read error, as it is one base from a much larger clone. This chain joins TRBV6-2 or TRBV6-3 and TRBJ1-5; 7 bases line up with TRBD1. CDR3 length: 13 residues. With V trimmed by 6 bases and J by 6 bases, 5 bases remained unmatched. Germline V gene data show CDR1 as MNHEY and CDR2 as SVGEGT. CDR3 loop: CASRDRFAQPQHF. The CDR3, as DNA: TGTGCCAGCAGGGACAGGTTTGCTCAGCCCCAGCATTTT.

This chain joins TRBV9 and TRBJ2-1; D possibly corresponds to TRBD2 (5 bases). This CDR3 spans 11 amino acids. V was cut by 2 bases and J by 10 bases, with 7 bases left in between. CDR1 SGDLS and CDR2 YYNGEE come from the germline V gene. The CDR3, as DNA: TGTGCCAGCAGCGTGACGGGAGAGCAGTTCTTC. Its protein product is CASSVTGEQFF.

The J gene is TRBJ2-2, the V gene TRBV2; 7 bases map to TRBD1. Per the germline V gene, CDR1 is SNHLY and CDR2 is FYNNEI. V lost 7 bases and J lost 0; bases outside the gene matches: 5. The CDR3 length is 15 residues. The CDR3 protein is CASTRDRANTGELFF. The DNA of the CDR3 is TGTGCCAGCACCCGGGACAGAGCGAACACCGGGGAGCTGTTTTTT.

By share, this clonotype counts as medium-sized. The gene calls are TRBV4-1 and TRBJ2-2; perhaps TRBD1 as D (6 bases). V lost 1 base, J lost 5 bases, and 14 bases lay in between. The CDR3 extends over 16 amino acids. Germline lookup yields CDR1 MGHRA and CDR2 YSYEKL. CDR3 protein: CASSQGGPAGTGELFF. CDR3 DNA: TGCGCCAGCAGCCAAGGGGGGCCTGCCGGGACCGGGGAGCTGTTTTTT.

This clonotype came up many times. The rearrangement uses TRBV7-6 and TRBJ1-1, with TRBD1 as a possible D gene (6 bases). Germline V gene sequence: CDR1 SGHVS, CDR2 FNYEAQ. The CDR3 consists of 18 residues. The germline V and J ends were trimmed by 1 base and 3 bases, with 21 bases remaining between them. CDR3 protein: CASSLGWRGIPPYTEAFF. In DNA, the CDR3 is TGTGCCAGCAGCTTAGGTTGGAGGGGGATACCCCCCTACACTGAAGCTTTCTTT.

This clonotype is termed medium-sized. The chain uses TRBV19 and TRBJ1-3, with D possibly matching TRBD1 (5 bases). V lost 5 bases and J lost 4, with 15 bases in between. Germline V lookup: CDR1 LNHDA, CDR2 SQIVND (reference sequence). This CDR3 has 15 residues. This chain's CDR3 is CASSANLGPGNTIYF. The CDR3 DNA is TGTGCCAGTAGTGCCAACCTGGGACCCGGAAACACCATATATTTT.

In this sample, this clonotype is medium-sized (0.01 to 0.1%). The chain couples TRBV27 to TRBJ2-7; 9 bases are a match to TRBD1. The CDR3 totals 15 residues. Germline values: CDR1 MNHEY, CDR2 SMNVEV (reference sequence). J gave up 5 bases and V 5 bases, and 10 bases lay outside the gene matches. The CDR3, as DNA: TGTGCCAGCAGTCGAACCGGGACAGGGTCTGACGAGCAGTACTTC. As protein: CASSRTGTGSDEQYF.

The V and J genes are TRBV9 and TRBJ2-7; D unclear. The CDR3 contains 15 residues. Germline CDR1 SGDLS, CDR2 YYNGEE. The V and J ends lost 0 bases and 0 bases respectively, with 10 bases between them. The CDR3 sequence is CASSVDGSLSYEQYF. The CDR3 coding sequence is TGTGCCAGCAGCGTAGATGGCAGCCTCTCCTACGAGCAGTACTTC.

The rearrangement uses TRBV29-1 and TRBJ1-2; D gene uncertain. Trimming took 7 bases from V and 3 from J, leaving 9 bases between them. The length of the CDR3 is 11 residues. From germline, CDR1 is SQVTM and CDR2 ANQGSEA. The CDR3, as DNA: TGCAGCGCCACGGACTACTATGGCTACACCTTC. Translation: CSATDYYGYTF.

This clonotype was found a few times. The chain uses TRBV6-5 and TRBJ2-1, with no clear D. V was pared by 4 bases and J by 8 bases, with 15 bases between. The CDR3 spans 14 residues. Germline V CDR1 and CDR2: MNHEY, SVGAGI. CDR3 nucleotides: TGTGCCAGCAGTTGGGGTAGCAGAGGCGATGAGCAGTTCTTC. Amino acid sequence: CASSWGSRGDEQFF.

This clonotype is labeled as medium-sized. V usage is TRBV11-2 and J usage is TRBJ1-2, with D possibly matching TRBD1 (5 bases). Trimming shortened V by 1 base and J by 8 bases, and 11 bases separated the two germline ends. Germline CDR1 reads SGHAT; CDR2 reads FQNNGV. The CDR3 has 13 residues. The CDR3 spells CASSLAGKGGYTF. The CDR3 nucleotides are TGTGCCAGCAGCTTAGCAGGGAAAGGCGGCTACACCTTC.

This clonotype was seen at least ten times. CDR3 in amino acids: CSTQRRNNEQFF. The CDR3, as DNA: TGCAGTACACAACGGAGGAACAATGAGCAGTTCTTC. This chain links TRBV20-1 with TRBJ2-1; maybe TRBD2 (5 bases). The CDR3 has 12 residues. Trimming cost V 8 bases and J 5 bases, with 13 bases left between them. Germline CDR1 is DFQATT and CDR2 is SNEGSKA (reference sequence).

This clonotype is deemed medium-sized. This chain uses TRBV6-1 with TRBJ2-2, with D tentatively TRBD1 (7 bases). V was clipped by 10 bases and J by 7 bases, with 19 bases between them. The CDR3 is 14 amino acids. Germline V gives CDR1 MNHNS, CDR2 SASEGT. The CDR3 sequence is CAISARQGGGELFF. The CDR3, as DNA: TGTGCCATCTCGGCCCGACAGGGAGGCGGGGAGCTGTTTTTT.